This T cell receptor (beta chain) was documented in a study of blood T cells in healthy people across ages. The germline V gene encodes CDR1 MNHEY and CDR2 SMNVEV (reference sequence). Trimming took 6 bases from V and 1 from J, leaving 19 bases between them. The CDR3 consists of 16 residues. The use of a sample-barcoded 5' primer and a J-beta primer mix characterized a second PCR of roughly 6 to 11 cycles. TCRdb fed the 5' RACE reads into MiXCR, producing one record per CDR3 protein. The table has 700,000 to 950,000 distinct CDR3 sequences, roughly 45% seen once. Every donor gave roughly 9.2 milliliters of peripheral blood.

The gene calls are TRBV27 and TRBJ2-7; D may match TRBD1 or TRBD2 (5 bases each). The TCR originated in a woman in her fifties or sixties in good health. The sample comprised blood. The CDR3 bases are TGTGCCAGCAGAAGACTTACAGGAGGCGCTTCCTACGAGCAGTACTTC. Translation: CASRRLTGGASYEQYF.